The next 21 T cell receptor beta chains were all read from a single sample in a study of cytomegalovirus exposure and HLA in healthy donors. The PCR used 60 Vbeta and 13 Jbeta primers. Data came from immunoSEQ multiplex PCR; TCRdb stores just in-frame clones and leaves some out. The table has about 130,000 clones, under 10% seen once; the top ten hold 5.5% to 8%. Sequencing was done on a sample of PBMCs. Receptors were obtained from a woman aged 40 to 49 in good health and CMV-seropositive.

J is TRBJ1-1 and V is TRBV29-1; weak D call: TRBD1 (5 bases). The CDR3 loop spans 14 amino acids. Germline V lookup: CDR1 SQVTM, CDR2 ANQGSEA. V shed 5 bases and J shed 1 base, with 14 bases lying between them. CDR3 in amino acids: CSVLRGLRNTEAFF. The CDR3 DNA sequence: TGCAGCGTTCTCCGGGGACTTAGGAACACTGAAGCTTTCTTT.

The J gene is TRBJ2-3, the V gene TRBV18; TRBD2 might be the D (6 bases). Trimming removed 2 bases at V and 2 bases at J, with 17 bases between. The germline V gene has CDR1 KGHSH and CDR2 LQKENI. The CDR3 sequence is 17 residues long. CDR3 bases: TGTGCCAGCTCACCATTACGGGGCGGGGAGACCACAGATACGCAGTATTTT. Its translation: CASSPLRGGETTDTQYF.

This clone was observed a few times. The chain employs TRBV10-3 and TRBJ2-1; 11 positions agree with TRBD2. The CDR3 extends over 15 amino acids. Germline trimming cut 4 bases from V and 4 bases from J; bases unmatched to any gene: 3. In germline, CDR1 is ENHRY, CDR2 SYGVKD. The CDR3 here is CAISVGTSGYNEQFF. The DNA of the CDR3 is TGTGCCATCAGTGTAGGGACTAGCGGATACAATGAGCAGTTCTTC.

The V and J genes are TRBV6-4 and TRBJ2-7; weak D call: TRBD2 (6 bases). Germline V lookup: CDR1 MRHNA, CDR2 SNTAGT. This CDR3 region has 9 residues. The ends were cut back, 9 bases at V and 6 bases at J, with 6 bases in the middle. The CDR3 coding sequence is TGTGCCAGGGGAGGCGAGCAGTACTTC. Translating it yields CARGGEQYF.

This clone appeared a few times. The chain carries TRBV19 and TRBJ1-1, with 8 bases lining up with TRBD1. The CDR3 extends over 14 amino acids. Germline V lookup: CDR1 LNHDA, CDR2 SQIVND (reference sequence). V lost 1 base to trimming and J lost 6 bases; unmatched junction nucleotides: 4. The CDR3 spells CASSIGTGTPEAFF. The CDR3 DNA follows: TGTGCCAGTAGTATAGGGACAGGGACCCCTGAAGCTTTCTTT.

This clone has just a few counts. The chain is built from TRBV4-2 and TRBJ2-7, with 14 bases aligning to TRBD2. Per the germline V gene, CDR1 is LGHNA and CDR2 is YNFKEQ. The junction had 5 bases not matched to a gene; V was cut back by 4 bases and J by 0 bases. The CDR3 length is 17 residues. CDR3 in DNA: TGTGCCAGCAGCCCGGGACTAGCGGGGGCAAGCTCCTACGAGCAGTACTTC. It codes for CASSPGLAGASSYEQYF.

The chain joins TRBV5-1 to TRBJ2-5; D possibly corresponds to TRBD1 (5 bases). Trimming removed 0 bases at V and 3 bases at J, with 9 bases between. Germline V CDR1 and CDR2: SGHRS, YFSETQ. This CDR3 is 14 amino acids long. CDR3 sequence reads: CASSLGATEETQYF. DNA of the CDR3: TGCGCCAGCAGCTTGGGGGCGACAGAAGAGACCCAGTACTTC. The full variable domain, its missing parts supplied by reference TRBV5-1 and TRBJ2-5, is KAGVTQTPRYLIKTRGQQVTLSCSPISGHRSVSWYQQTPGQGLQFLFEYFSETQRNKGNFPGRFSGRQFSNSRSEMNVSTLELGDSALYLCASSLGATEETQYFGPGTRLLVL.

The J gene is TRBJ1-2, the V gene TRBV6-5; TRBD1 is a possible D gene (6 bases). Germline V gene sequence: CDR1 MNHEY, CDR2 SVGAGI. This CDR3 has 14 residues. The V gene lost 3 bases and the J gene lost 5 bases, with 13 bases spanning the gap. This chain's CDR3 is CASSYSGGGYGYTF. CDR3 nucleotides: TGTGCCAGCAGTTATAGCGGGGGCGGGTATGGCTACACCTTC.

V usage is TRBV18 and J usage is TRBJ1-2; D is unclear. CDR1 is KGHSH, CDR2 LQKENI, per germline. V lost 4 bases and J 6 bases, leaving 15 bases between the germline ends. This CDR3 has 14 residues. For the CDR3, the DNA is TGTGCCAGCTCACGCCTGAGAGGTCGTGATGGCTACACCTTC. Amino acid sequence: CASSRLRGRDGYTF.

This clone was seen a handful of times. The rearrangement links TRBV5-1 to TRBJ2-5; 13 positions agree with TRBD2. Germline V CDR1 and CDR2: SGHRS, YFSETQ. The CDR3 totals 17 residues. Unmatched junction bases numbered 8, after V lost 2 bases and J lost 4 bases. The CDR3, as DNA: TGCGCCAGCAGCTTACCGACTAGCGGGGGGATCGCAGAGACCCAGTACTTC. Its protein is CASSLPTSGGIAETQYF. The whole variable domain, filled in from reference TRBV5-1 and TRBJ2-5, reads KAGVTQTPRYLIKTRGQQVTLSCSPISGHRSVSWYQQTPGQGLQFLFEYFSETQRNKGNFPGRFSGRQFSNSRSEMNVSTLELGDSALYLCASSLPTSGGIAETQYFGPGTRLLVL.

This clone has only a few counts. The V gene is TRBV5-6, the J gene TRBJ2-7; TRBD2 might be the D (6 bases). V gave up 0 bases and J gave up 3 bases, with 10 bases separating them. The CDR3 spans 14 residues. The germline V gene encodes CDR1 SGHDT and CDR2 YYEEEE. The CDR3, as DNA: TGTGCCAGCAGCTTGGACGCGACTAGCTACGAGCAGTACTTC. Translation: CASSLDATSYEQYF.

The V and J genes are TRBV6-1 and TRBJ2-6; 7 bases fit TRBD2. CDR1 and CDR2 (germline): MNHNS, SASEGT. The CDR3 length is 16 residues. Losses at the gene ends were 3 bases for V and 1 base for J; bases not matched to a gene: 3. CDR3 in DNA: TGTGCCAGCAGTGACCGGGGGGTGTCTGGGGCCAACGTCCTGACTTTC. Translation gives CASSDRGVSGANVLTF.

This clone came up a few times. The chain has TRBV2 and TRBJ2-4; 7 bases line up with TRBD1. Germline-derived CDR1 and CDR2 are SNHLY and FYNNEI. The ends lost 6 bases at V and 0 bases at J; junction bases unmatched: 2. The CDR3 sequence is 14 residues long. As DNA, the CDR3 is TGTGCCAGCAGCGCAGGGGGAGCCAAAAACATTCAGTACTTC. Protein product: CASSAGGAKNIQYF.

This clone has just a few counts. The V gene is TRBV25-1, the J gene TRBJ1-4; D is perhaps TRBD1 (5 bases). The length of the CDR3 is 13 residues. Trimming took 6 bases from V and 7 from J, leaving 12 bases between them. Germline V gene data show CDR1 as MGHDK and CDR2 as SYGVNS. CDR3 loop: CASSDRWGEKLFF. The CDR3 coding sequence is TGTGCCAGCAGCGACAGATGGGGTGAAAAACTGTTTTTT.

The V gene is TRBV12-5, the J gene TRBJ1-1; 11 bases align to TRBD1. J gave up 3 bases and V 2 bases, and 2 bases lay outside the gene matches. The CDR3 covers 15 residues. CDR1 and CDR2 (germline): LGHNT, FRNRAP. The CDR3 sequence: CASGLLGQGDTEAFF. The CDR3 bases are TGTGCTAGTGGTTTGTTGGGACAGGGGGACACTGAAGCTTTCTTT.

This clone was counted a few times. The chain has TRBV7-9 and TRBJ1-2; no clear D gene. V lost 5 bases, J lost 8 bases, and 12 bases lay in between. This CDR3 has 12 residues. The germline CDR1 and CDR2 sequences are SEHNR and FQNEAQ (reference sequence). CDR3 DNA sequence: TGTGCCAGCAGCCCGGGATTTTCGGGCTACACCTTC. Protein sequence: CASSPGFSGYTF.

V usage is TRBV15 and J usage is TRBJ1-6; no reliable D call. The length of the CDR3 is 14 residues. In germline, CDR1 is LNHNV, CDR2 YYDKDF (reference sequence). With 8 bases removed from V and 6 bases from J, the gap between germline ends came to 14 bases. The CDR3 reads CATRPGVLNSPLHF. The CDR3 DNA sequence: TGTGCCACCCGACCCGGGGTACTTAATTCACCCCTCCACTTT.

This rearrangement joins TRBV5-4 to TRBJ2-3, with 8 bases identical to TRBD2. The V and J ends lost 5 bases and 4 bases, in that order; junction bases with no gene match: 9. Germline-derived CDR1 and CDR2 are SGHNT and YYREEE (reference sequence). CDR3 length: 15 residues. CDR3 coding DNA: TGTGCCAGCAGTCTACGGGGGGGCCGTTCAGATACGCAGTATTTT. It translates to CASSLRGGRSDTQYF.

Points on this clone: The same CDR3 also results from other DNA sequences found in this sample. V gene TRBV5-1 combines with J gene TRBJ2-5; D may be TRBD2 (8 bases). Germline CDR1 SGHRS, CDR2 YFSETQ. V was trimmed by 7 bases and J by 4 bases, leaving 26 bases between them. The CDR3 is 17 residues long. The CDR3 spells CASRAPEGAGGRETQYF. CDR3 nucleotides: TGCGCCAGCCGCGCTCCGGAGGGGGCGGGGGGACGAGAGACCCAGTACTTC.

CDR3 sequence (DNA): TGTGCCAGCAGTGAATTAAGGGCAGGGGGCGCCTATGGCTACACCTTC. Translation: CASSELRAGGAYGYTF. The V call is TRBV25-1, the J call TRBJ1-2; 8 positions agree with TRBD1. The length of the CDR3 is 16 residues. The germline V gene encodes CDR1 MGHDK and CDR2 SYGVNS. With 1 base clipped from V and 4 bases from J, the junction kept 8 bases outside the gene matches.

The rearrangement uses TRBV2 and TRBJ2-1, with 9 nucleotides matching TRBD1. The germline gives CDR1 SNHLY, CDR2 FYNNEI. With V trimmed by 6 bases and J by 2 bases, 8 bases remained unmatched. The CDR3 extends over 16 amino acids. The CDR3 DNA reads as TGTGCCAGCAGCAACAACAGGGGGCCGGCCTACAATGAGCAGTTCTTC. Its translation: CASSNNRGPAYNEQFF.